A single sample gave rise to the 32 T cell receptor beta chains below, sequenced in a study of shared clonotypes between healthy human individuals (dated by TCRdb to 2020 to 2021). Library creation used the immunoSEQ multiplex PCR assay. In TCRdb, the immuneACCESS table is reduced to in-frame sequences with V and J assigned. These tables do not hold every clone; where another copy was compared, an unresolved V gene accounts for under half, and the others remain unexplained. Present in this sample are a few hundred thousand clones, roughly four fifths of which were seen just once. The top ten hold approximately 12% of the sample. Sequencing was carried out using PBMCs. The receptors derive from a woman in her forties in good health. Some clones in this sample may be carry-over from other donors' samples.

The chain recombines TRBV5-4 with TRBJ2-3; 8 bases map to TRBD2. Trimming cost V 1 base and J 6 bases; bases outside gene matches: 7. The CDR3 has 15 amino acids. The germline V gene has CDR1 SGHNT and CDR2 YYREEE (reference sequence). CDR3 bases: TGTGCCAGCAGCTTGACTAGCGGAGGGTGGGATACGCAGTATTTT. It translates to CASSLTSGGWDTQYF. The complete variable domain, with remaining parts taken from reference TRBV5-4 and TRBJ2-3, reads ETGVTQSPTHLIKTRGQQVTLRCSSQSGHNTVSWYQQALGQGPQFIFQYYREEENGRGNFPPRFSGLQFPNYSSELNVNALELDDSALYLCASSLTSGGWDTQYFGPGTRLTVL.

This chain uses TRBV5-4 with TRBJ2-7; D may match TRBD1 or TRBD2 (5 bases each). V gave up 4 bases and J gave up 6 bases, with 11 bases separating them. The CDR3 has 12 amino acids. Germline-derived CDR1 and CDR2 are SGHNT and YYREEE (reference sequence). For the CDR3, the DNA is TGTGCCAGCAGCGATCGGGACGCCGAGCAGTACTTC. Translated, it gives CASSDRDAEQYF.

This chain connects TRBV7-2 to TRBJ2-2, with D possibly matching TRBD1 (6 bases). Trimming cost V 7 bases and J 8 bases, with 17 bases left between them. Looked up from germline, CDR1 is SGHTA and CDR2 is FQGNSA. The CDR3 loop spans 14 amino acids. CDR3 in amino acids: CASTTRGNRGELFF. For the CDR3, the DNA is TGTGCCAGCACAACAAGGGGGAATCGGGGGGAGCTGTTTTTT.

The chain links TRBV5-1 to TRBJ1-1, with D possibly matching TRBD1 (5 bases). The CDR3 extends over 16 amino acids. The V and J ends lost 0 bases and 1 base respectively, with 13 bases between them. The germline V gene encodes CDR1 SGHRS and CDR2 YFSETQ. The CDR3 region is CASSLVLGEKNTEAFF. The CDR3 region has the DNA TGCGCCAGCAGCTTGGTTTTGGGGGAGAAGAACACTGAAGCTTTCTTT.

The CDR3 reads CASSRTSYYEQYF. The CDR3 DNA reads as TGTGCCAGCAGCAGGACGAGCTACTACGAGCAGTACTTC. The chain has TRBV5-6 and TRBJ2-7; no clear D gene. The V end was cut by 4 bases, the J end by 3 bases, with 11 bases between. The CDR3 length is 13 residues. Germline-derived CDR1 and CDR2 are SGHDT and YYEEEE. The complete variable domain, with remaining parts taken from reference TRBV5-6 and TRBJ2-7, reads DAGVTQSPTHLIKTRGQQVTLRCSPKSGHDTVSWYQQALGQGPQFIFQYYEEEERQRGNFPDRFSGHQFPNYSSELNVNALLLGDSALYLCASSRTSYYEQYFGPGTRLTVT.

The chain recombines TRBV4-1 with TRBJ2-2; maybe TRBD2 (6 bases). Trimming removed 4 bases from V and 6 bases from J, with 12 bases in between. CDR1 and CDR2 from the germline V gene are MGHRA and YSYEKL. The CDR3 has 14 residues. The CDR3 protein is CASSRTTSSGELFF. CDR3 nucleotide sequence: TGCGCCAGCAGCCGGACGACTAGTTCCGGGGAGCTGTTTTTT.

Note on this clone: A single base is all that separates this from a far larger clone, so a read error is likely. The rearrangement links TRBV14 to TRBJ1-1; D not certain. From germline, CDR1 is SGHDN and CDR2 FVKESK. This CDR3 has 13 residues. With 3 bases removed from V and 0 bases from J, the gap between germline ends came to 5 bases. CDR3 loop: CASSQGMNTEAFF. The CDR3 region has the DNA TGTGCCAGCAGCCAGGGGATGAACACTGAAGCTTTCTTT.

This clone came up once. V is TRBV28 and J is TRBJ1-5; maybe TRBD1 (5 bases). The germline V gene encodes CDR1 MDHEN and CDR2 SYDVKM. There are 14 residues in the CDR3. V was clipped by 5 bases and J by 0 bases, with 8 bases between them. CDR3 protein: CASSTTASNQPQHF. CDR3 sequence (DNA): TGTGCCAGCAGTACGACAGCTAGCAATCAGCCCCAGCATTTT.

This clone was found a few times. The chain uses TRBV21-1 and TRBJ2-3; TRBD2 is taken as the D call from the table, unchecked against the DNA. TRBV21-1 is a listed pseudogene. The CDR3 extends over 16 amino acids. The CDR3 here is CASSNPSGGATDTQYF. CDR3 bases: TGTGCCAGCAGCAACCCATCGGGGGGGGCCACAGATACGCAGTATTTT.

The genes are TRBV25-1 and TRBJ2-3; no firm D call. The CDR3 extends over 10 amino acids. CDR1 and CDR2 (germline): MGHDK, SYGVNS. Trimming removed 8 bases from V and 7 bases from J, with 7 bases in between. The CDR3 DNA reads as TGTGCCAGCGGTCGGAATACGCAGTATTTT. It codes for CASGRNTQYF.

The chain joins TRBV2 to TRBJ2-7, with TRBD2 identical over 9 bases. Per the germline V gene, CDR1 is SNHLY and CDR2 is FYNNEI. J was trimmed by 4 bases and V by 1 base; bases with no gene match: 11. The CDR3 covers 17 residues. Here the CDR3 DNA reads TGTGCCAGCAGTGAAGGGTTGGGTAGCGGGAGAACTTACGAGCAGTACTTC. This gives the protein CASSEGLGSGRTYEQYF.

CDR3 protein: CASSQALAGGGEQFF. The CDR3 DNA reads as TGTGCCAGCAGCCAAGCCCTAGCGGGAGGGGGTGAGCAGTTCTTC. The rearrangement joins TRBV14 to TRBJ2-1; 12 bases align to TRBD2. CDR1 is SGHDN, CDR2 FVKESK, per germline. This CDR3 is 15 amino acids long. Trimming took 1 base from V and 9 from J; bases not matched to a gene: 4.

V and J are TRBV28 and TRBJ2-7; D is perhaps TRBD2 (6 bases). CDR1 is MDHEN, CDR2 SYDVKM, per germline. The CDR3 is made up of 15 amino acids. Trimming pared 7 bases from V and 0 bases from J, leaving 16 bases between. The CDR3 DNA is TGTGCCAGCACCTACGGGACTGGGAACTCCTACGAGCAGTACTTC. It encodes CASTYGTGNSYEQYF.

The V and J genes are TRBV6-5 and TRBJ2-7; 7 bases fit TRBD2. Germline CDR1 reads MNHEY; CDR2 reads SVGAGI. The V gene end was trimmed by 5 bases and the J gene end by 3 bases; junction bases not matched to a gene: 10. The CDR3 covers 15 residues. CDR3 loop: CASSPGSSGDYEQYF. The CDR3 bases are TGTGCCAGCAGTCCCGGGTCTAGCGGAGACTACGAGCAGTACTTC.

CDR3 sequence reads: CASSRVTSGSNEQFF. CDR3 DNA sequence: TGCGCCAGCAGCCGGGTGACTAGCGGGAGCAATGAGCAGTTCTTC. The rearrangement joins TRBV5-1 to TRBJ2-1; 12 positions match TRBD2. This CDR3 is built from 15 residues. Trimming took 4 bases from V and 6 from J; bases not matched to a gene: 5. Looked up from germline, CDR1 is SGHRS and CDR2 is YFSETQ.

Concerning this clone: Other nucleotide sequences in the sample specify the same CDR3. V gene TRBV18 combines with J gene TRBJ2-5; possible D gene TRBD2, 5 bases. The CDR3 loop spans 13 amino acids. Trimming removed 3 bases from V and 0 bases from J, with 5 bases in between. CDR1 and CDR2 (germline): KGHSH, LQKENI. The CDR3 DNA is TGTGCCAGCTCACCCGGGAACCAAGAGACCCAGTACTTC. As protein: CASSPGNQETQYF.

The chain links TRBV4-2 to TRBJ2-1, with TRBD2 identical over 12 bases. This CDR3 contains 17 residues. With V trimmed by 3 bases and J by 4 bases, 7 bases remained unmatched. Per the germline V gene, CDR1 is LGHNA and CDR2 is YNFKEQ. The CDR3 DNA reads as TGTGCCAGCAGCCAGACTAGCGGGAGTAATTTTTACAATGAGCAGTTCTTC. Translation gives CASSQTSGSNFYNEQFF.

The chain carries TRBV18 and TRBJ2-2; no definite D call. Trimming left V 2 bases short and J 0 bases short, with 10 bases between. CDR3 length: 16 amino acids. The V gene's germline CDR1 is KGHSH and CDR2 LQKENI. CDR3 region: CASSPLGSTNTGELFF. CDR3 coding DNA: TGTGCCAGCTCACCATTGGGCAGTACGAACACCGGGGAGCTGTTTTTT.

The sample holds a few counts of this clone. The V call is TRBV6-5, the J call TRBJ2-2; TRBD1 agrees at 10 bases. CDR1 and CDR2 from the germline V gene are MNHEY and SVGAGI. V trimming: 2 bases; J trimming: 6 bases; junction bases outside the gene matches: 3. There are 15 residues in the CDR3. CDR3 amino acids: CASSYGGQGSGELFF. CDR3 DNA: TGTGCCAGCAGTTACGGGGGACAGGGGTCCGGGGAGCTGTTTTTT.

V gene TRBV7-8 combines with J gene TRBJ2-7, with D unresolved. Trimming pared 6 bases from V and 2 bases from J, leaving 17 bases between. Germline V gene lookup returns CDR1 SGHVS and CDR2 FQNEAQ. The CDR3 loop spans 15 amino acids. This CDR3 reads CASSFPRYPPYEQYF. Here the CDR3 DNA reads TGTGCCAGCAGTTTCCCCCGCTACCCACCCTACGAGCAGTACTTC.

This sequence joins TRBV28 and TRBJ2-2, with 8 bases that match TRBD1. CDR1 and CDR2 (germline): MDHEN, SYDVKM. The CDR3 runs 15 residues. V shed 6 bases and J 6 bases; nucleotides not matched to a gene: 9. The CDR3 sequence is CASRTTGVQAGELFF. The CDR3 coding sequence is TGTGCCAGCAGAACGACAGGGGTTCAGGCCGGGGAGCTGTTTTTT.

V and J are TRBV19 and TRBJ1-1; a possible D gene is TRBD1 (5 bases). Germline V gene lookup returns CDR1 LNHDA and CDR2 SQIVND (reference sequence). The CDR3 loop spans 13 amino acids. Trimming cost V 8 bases and J 2 bases, with 12 bases left between them. CDR3 protein: CASAPGYNTEAFF. The CDR3 bases are TGTGCCAGTGCACCAGGGTATAACACTGAAGCTTTCTTT.

This clone was observed a few times. J is TRBJ2-5 and V is TRBV14; possible D gene TRBD2, 6 bases. The germline V gene has CDR1 SGHDN and CDR2 FVKESK. This CDR3 has 14 residues. V was cut by 4 bases and J by 0 bases, with 9 bases left in between. The CDR3 here is CASSRRDYQETQYF. CDR3 nucleotides: TGTGCCAGCAGCCGCCGGGACTACCAAGAGACCCAGTACTTC.

The CDR3 sequence is CASSSLRTSGRVDEQYF. The CDR3 nucleotides read TGTGCCAGCAGCTCTCTACGGACTAGCGGGAGGGTAGACGAGCAGTACTTC. The chain links TRBV7-8 to TRBJ2-7; 15 nucleotides align to TRBD2. CDR3 length equals 17 residues. Germline loops: CDR1 SGHVS, CDR2 FQNEAQ. V shed 4 bases and J 5 bases; nucleotides not matched to a gene: 9.

The genes are TRBV29-1 and TRBJ2-1; no reliable D call. Between the trimmed V and J ends, which lost 0 bases and 2 bases, there was a span of 11 bases. This CDR3 has 15 amino acids. Germline loops: CDR1 SQVTM, CDR2 ANQGSEA. CDR3 coding DNA: TGCAGCGTTGAAGATCGCGCCTTCCCCTACAATGAGCAGTTCTTC. This codes for CSVEDRAFPYNEQFF.

This chain connects TRBV7-6 to TRBJ1-1, with D hard to call. In germline, CDR1 is SGHVS, CDR2 FNYEAQ. V lost 2 bases to trimming and J lost 0 bases, with 10 bases between them. This CDR3 has 15 amino acids. DNA of the CDR3: TGTGCCAGCAGCTTACACCAGTCCATGAACACTGAAGCTTTCTTT. Protein product: CASSLHQSMNTEAFF.

CDR3 amino acids: CASSQGAQPQHF. The CDR3 nucleotides are TGTGCCAGCAGCCAAGGGGCCCAGCCCCAGCATTTT. The V call is TRBV7-9, the J call TRBJ1-5; a possible D gene is TRBD1 (5 bases). Germline CDR1 reads SEHNR; CDR2 reads FQNEAQ (reference sequence). This CDR3 has 12 residues. Trimming stripped 5 bases from V and 7 bases from J, with 9 bases between.

V is TRBV2 and J is TRBJ2-2, with 8 bases aligning to TRBD2. The CDR3 runs 15 residues. Losses at the gene ends were 6 bases for V and 4 bases for J; bases not matched to a gene: 7. Germline CDR1 reads SNHLY; CDR2 reads FYNNEI. This CDR3 is CASREGLAGTGELFF. CDR3 coding DNA: TGTGCCAGCAGGGAGGGGCTAGCGGGCACCGGGGAGCTGTTTTTT.

This clone was counted many times. At the DNA level, this CDR3 is encoded by other sequences in the same sample as well. The CDR3 region has the DNA TGTGCCTGGAGTGTATCTTGGGCGGGGAAGCAGTACTTC. It codes for CAWSVSWAGKQYF. V is TRBV30 and J is TRBJ2-7, with a possible D match to TRBD2 (6 bases). CDR3 length: 13 residues. V dropped 0 bases and J dropped 8 bases, with 14 bases sitting between them. Germline lookup yields CDR1 GTSNPN and CDR2 SVGIG (reference sequence).

The J gene is TRBJ2-1, the V gene TRBV28; the match to TRBD2 covers 7 bases. Germline CDR1 is MDHEN and CDR2 is SYDVKM. Trimming removed 4 bases from V and 4 bases from J; junction bases left unmatched: 13. The CDR3 sequence is 17 residues long. The CDR3 sequence is CASSYLRRGAGYNEQFF. In DNA, the CDR3 is TGTGCCAGCAGTTATCTCCGGCGGGGAGCGGGATACAATGAGCAGTTCTTC.

The chain has TRBV5-1 and TRBJ1-3, with D perhaps matching TRBD1 (5 bases). The V gene lost 4 bases and the J gene lost 0 bases, with 11 bases spanning the gap. Germline V gene lookup returns CDR1 SGHRS and CDR2 YFSETQ. This CDR3 spans 15 amino acids. DNA of the CDR3: TGCGCCAGCAGCGGGGGTGTCAACTCTGGAAACACCATATATTTT. Translated: CASSGGVNSGNTIYF.

Worth noting for this clone: This same CDR3 is encoded by further DNA sequences in the sample. The rearrangement joins TRBV5-4 to TRBJ2-1; 7 positions agree with TRBD1. Trimming removed 4 bases from V and 1 base from J; junction bases left unmatched: 5. Germline V gene data show CDR1 as SGHNT and CDR2 as YYREEE (reference sequence). The CDR3 runs 15 residues. CDR3 loop: CASSPTGDSYNEQFF. The DNA of the CDR3 is TGTGCCAGCAGCCCTACAGGGGATTCCTACAATGAGCAGTTCTTC.